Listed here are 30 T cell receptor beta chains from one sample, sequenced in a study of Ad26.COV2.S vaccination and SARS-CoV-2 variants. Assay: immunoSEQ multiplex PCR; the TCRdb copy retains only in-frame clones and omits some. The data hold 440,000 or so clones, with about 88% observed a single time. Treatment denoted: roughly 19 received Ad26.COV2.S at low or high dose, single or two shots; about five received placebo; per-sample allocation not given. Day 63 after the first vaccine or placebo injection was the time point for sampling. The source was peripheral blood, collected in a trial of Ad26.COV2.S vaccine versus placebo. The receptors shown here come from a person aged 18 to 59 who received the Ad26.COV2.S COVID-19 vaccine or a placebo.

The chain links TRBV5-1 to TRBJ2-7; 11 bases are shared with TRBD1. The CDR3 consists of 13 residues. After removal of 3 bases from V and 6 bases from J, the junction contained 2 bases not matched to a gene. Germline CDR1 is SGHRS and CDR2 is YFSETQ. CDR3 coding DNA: TGCGCCAGCAGCTCCGGGACAGGGGGCGAGCAGTACTTC. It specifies CASSSGTGGEQYF.

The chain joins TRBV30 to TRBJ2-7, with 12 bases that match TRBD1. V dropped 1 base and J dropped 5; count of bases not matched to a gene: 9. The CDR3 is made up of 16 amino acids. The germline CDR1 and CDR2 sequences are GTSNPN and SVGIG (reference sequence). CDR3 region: CAWSGFPGQGANEQYF. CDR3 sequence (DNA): TGTGCCTGGAGTGGTTTCCCGGGACAGGGGGCTAACGAGCAGTACTTC.

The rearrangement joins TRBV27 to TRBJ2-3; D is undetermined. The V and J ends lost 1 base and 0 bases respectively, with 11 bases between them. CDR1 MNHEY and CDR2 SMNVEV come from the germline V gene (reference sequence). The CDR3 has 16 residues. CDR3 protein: CASSLFYNPSTDTQYF. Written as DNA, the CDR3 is TGTGCCAGCAGTTTATTTTATAACCCTAGCACAGATACGCAGTATTTT.

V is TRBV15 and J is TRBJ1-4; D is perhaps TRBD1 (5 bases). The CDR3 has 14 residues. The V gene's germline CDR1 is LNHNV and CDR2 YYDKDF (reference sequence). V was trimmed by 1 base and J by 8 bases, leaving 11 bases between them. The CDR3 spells CATSRVSAGEKLFF. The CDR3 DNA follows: TGTGCCACCAGCAGAGTTAGCGCAGGGGAAAAACTGTTTTTT.

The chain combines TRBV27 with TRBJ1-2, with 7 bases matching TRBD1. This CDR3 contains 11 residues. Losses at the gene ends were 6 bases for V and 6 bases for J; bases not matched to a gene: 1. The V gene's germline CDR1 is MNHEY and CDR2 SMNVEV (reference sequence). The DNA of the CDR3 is TGTGCCAGCAGAGACAGGGATGGCTACACCTTC. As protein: CASRDRDGYTF.

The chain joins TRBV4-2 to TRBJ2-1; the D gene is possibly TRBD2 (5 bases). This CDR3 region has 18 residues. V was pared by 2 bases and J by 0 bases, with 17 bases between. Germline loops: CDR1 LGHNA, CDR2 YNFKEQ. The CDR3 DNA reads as TGTGCCAGCAGCCAACGACCAAGAGCGGATGACTCCTACAATGAGCAGTTCTTC. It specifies CASSQRPRADDSYNEQFF.

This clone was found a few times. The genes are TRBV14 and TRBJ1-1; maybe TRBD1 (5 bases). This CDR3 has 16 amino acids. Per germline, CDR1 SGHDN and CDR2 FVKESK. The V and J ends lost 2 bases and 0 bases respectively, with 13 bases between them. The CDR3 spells CASSQPQGRMNTEAFF. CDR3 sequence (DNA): TGTGCCAGCAGCCAACCTCAGGGCCGAATGAACACTGAAGCTTTCTTT. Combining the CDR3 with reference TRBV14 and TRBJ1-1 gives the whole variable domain EAGVTQFPSHSVIEKGQTVTLRCDPISGHDNLYWYRRVMGKEIKFLLHFVKESKQDESGMPNNRFLAERTGGTYSTLKVQPAELEDSGVYFCASSQPQGRMNTEAFFGQGTRLTVV.

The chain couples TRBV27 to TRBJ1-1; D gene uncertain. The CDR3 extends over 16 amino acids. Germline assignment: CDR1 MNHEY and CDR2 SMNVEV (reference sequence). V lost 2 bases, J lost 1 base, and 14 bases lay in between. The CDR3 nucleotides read TGTGCCAGCAGTTTAGAGGGAGGCAGGTCGAACACTGAAGCTTTCTTT. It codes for CASSLEGGRSNTEAFF.

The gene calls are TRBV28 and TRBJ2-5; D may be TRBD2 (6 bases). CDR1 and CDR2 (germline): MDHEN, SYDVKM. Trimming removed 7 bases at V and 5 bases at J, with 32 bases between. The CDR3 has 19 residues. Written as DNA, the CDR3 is TGTGCCAGCACCCTGGGTCCCGGAGGGGTGGCGGAGGACGGGGAGACCCAGTACTTC. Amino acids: CASTLGPGGVAEDGETQYF.

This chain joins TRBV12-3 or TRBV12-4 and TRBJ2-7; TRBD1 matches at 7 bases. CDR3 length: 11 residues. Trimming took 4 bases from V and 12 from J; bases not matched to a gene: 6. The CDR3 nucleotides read TGTGCCAGCAGTTCCGGACAGGTGGGGTACTTC. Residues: CASSSGQVGYF.

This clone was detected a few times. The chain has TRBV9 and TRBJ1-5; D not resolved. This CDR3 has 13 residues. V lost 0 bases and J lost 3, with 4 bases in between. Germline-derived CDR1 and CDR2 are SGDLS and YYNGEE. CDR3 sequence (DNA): TGTGCCAGCAGCGTAGCCCCCAATCAGCCCCAGCATTTT. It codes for CASSVAPNQPQHF.

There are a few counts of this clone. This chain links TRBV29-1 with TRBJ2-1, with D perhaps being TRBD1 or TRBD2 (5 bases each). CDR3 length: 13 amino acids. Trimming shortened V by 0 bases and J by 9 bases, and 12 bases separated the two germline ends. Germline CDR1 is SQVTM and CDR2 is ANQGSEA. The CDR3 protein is CSVEDALGGEQFF. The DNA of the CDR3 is TGCAGCGTTGAAGATGCCCTTGGGGGTGAGCAGTTCTTC.

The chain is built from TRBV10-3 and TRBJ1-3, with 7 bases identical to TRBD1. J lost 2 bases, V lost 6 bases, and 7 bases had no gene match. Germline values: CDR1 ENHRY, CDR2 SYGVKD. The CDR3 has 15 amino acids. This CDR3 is CAISRTQGAGNTIYF. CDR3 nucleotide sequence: TGTGCCATCAGCCGCACTCAGGGGGCTGGAAACACCATATATTTT.

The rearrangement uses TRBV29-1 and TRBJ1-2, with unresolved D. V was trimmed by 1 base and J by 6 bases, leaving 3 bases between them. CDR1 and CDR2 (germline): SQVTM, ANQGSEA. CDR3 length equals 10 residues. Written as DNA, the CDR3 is TGCAGCGTTGAAGGCCATGGCTACACCTTC. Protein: CSVEGHGYTF.

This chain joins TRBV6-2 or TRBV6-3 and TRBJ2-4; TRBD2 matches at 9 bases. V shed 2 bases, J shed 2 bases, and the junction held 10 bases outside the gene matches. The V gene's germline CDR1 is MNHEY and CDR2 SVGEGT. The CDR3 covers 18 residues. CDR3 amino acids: CASSYLRGSGRTKNIQYF. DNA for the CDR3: TGTGCCAGCAGTTACCTGAGGGGTAGCGGGAGAACCAAAAACATTCAGTACTTC.

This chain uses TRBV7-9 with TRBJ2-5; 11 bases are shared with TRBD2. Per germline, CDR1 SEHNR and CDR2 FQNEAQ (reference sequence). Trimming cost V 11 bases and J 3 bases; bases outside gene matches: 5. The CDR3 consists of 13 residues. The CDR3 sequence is CAGTTSGEETQYF. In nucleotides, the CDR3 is TGTGCCGGGACGACTAGCGGGGAAGAGACCCAGTACTTC.

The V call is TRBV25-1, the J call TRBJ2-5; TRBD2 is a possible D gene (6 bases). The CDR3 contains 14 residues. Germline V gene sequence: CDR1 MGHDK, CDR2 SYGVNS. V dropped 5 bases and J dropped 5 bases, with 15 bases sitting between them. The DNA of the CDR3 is TGTGCCAGCAGTTGGGACTTTTTGAGCGAGACCCAGTACTTC. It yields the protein CASSWDFLSETQYF.

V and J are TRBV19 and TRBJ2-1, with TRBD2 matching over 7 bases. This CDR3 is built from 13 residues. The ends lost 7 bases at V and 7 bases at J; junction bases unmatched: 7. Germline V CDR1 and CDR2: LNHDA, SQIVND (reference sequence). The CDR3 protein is CASTSGQGNEQFF. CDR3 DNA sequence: TGTGCCAGTACTAGCGGCCAGGGAAATGAGCAGTTCTTC.

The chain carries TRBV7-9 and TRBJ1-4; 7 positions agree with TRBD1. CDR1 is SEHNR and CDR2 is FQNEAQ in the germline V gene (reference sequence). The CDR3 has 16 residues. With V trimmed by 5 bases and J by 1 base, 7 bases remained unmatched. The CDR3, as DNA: TGTGCCAGCAGCCACAGCTCAGGGGGAACTAATGAAAAACTGTTTTTT. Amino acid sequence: CASSHSSGGTNEKLFF.

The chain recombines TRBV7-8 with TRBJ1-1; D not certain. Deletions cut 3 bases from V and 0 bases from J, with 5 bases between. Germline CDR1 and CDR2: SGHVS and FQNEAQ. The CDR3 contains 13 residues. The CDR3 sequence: CASSFSLNTEAFF. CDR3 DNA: TGTGCCAGCAGCTTTTCGCTGAACACTGAAGCTTTCTTT.

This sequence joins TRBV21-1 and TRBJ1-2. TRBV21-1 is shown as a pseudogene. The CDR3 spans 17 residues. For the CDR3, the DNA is TGTGCCAGCAGCAAAGCGGGGTGGGGTCACATTATCTATGGCTACACCTTC. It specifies CASSKAGWGHIIYGYTF.

Written as DNA, the CDR3 is TGTGCCAGCAGTTCCCGGACAGGGGAAAACTATGGCTACACCTTC. Its translation: CASSSRTGENYGYTF. The chain has TRBV27 and TRBJ1-2, with 9 bases matching TRBD1. The CDR3 totals 15 residues. J was trimmed by 2 bases and V by 4 bases; bases with no gene match: 5. Germline CDR1 and CDR2: MNHEY and SMNVEV (reference sequence).

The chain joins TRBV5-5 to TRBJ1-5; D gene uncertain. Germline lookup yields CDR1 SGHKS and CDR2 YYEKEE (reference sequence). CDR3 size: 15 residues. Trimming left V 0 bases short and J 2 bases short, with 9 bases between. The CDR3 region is CASSLVQGGNQPQHF. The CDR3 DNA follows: TGTGCCAGCAGCTTGGTTCAAGGTGGCAATCAGCCCCAGCATTTT.

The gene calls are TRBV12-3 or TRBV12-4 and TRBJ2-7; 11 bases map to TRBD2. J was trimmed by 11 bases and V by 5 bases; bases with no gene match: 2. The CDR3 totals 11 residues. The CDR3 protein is CASSRGLAEYF. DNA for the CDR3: TGTGCCAGCAGTCGGGGACTAGCGGAGTACTTC.

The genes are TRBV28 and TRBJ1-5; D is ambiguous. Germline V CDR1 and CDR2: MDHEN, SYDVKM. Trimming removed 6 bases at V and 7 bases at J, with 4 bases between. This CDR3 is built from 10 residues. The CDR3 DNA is TGTGCCAGCAGCTGGCAGCCCCAGCATTTT. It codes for CASSWQPQHF.

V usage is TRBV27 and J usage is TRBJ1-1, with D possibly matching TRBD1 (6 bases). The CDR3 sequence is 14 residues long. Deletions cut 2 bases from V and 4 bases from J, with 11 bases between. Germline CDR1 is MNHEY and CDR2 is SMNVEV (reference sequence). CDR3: CASSLMGAITEAFF. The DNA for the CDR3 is TGTGCCAGCAGTTTAATGGGGGCTATCACTGAAGCTTTCTTT.

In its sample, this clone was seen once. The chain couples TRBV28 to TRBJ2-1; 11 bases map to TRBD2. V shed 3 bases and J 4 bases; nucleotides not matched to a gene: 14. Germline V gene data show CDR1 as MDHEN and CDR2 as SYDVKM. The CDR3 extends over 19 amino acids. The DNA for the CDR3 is TGTGCCAGCAGTTTTTGGCAGGGGAGGGGGACTAGCGGATACAATGAGCAGTTCTTC. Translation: CASSFWQGRGTSGYNEQFF.

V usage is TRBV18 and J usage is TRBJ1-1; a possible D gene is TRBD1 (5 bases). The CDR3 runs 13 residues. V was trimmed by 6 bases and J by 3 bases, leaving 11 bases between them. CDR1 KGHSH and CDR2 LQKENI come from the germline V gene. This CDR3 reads CASSGRVDTEAFF. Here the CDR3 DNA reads TGTGCCAGCTCGGGCAGGGTCGACACTGAAGCTTTCTTT.

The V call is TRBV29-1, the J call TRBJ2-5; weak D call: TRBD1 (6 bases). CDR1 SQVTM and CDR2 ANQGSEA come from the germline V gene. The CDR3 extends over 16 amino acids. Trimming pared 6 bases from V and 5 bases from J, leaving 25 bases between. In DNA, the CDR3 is TGCAGCGTAGACCGGCAACAGGACAGTTTAGGGGAGACCCAGTACTTC. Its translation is CSVDRQQDSLGETQYF.

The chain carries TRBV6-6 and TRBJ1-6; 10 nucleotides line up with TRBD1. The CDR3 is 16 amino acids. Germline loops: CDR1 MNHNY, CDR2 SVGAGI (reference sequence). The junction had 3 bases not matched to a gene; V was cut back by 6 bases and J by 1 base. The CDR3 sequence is CASRRTGGSYNSPLHF. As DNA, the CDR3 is TGTGCCAGCAGACGGACAGGGGGATCCTATAATTCACCCCTCCACTTT.